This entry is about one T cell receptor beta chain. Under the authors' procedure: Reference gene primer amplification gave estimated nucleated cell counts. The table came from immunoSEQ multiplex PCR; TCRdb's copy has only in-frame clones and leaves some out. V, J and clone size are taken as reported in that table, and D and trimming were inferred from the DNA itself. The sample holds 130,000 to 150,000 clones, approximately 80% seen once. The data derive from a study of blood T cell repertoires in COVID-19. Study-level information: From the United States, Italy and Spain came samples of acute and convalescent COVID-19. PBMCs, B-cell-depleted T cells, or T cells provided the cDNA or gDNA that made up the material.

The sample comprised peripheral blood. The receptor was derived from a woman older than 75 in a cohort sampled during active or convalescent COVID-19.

The CDR3 bases are TGTGCCAGCAGCTTTACCCGGGACTCCGAGCTGTTTTTT. This gives the protein CASSFTRDSELFF. This chain uses TRBV7-3 with TRBJ2-2; possibly TRBD2 for D (6 bases). The germline V gene has CDR1 SGHTA and CDR2 FQGTGA. The CDR3 is made up of 13 amino acids. The V end was cut by 3 bases, the J end by 11 bases, with 13 bases between.